The clone carrying this T cell receptor beta chain is judged medium-sized. The antigen remains unidentified. Cultured CD4+ T cell DNA was sequenced using the Oncomine TCR Beta short-read assay. TCRdb re-called the PCR reads through MiXCR, storing one row per CDR3 protein. The sample shows approximately 6,200 distinct CDR3 sequences, 25% to 35% of them seen only once. As to treatment: approximately 11-day PBMC culture with coronavirus spike peptide pools or control peptides (ViraFEST assay). According to the study, CD4+ T cells from the unexposed donor were gathered ahead of the COVID-19 pandemic (2011-2018). With around 9.4 ug/ml peptide pools and roughly 9.4 IU/ml IL-2, PBMCs were cultured at 1.5 million to 2 million per well. The authors swapped half the medium for fresh IL-2 medium on days 3 and 7. With SARS-CoV-2 S/N and four cold-coronavirus spikes, unexposed-donor CD4+ T cells were probed, cells permitting.

This sample was taken from a study of vaccination and CD4 T cells after COVID-19. Study in general: Overlapping spike peptides served as the stimulus for the cells. These peptides came from SARS-CoV-2 and from the common cold coronaviruses HCoV-NL63, HCoV-OC43 and HCoV-229E.

CDR3 length equals 13 residues. Germline CDR1 is DFQATT and CDR2 is SNEGSKA (reference sequence). V was pared by 3 bases and J by 5 bases, with 6 bases of the junction left unmatched. The sequence came from a human donor in good health. Sequenced input: CD4+ T cells from blood, cultured in vitro. This sequence joins TRBV20-1 and TRBJ2-5; TRBD1 aligns across 7 bases. This CDR3 reads CSASGQVGETQYF. CDR3 DNA sequence: TGCAGTGCTAGCGGACAGGTCGGGGAGACCCAGTACTTC.